The count of the clone carrying this T cell receptor (beta chain) is one. This sample was taken from a study of shared clonotypes between healthy human individuals. The authors loaded roughly 200 ng DNA, 25,000 to 30,000 T cell genomes, into sorted-subset replicate PCRs. The method was immunoSEQ multiplex PCR; TCRdb's version includes in-frame clones alone and lacks a portion of them. The table has 150,000 to 200,000 clones, approximately 92% seen once; the top ten hold 0.067%. The CDR3 spans 15 residues. With V trimmed by 8 bases and J by 3 bases, 12 bases remained unmatched. CDR1 and CDR2 (germline): MDHEN, SYDVKM.

The chain carries TRBV28 and TRBJ1-2; TRBD1 matches at 7 bases. The TCR originated in a woman aged 25 to 39 in good health. Input material: naive CD4+ T cells sorted from blood. Specified subset: CD45RA+ positively selected. CDR3 bases: TGTGCCAGCGGGGGACTCAAGGGGGCTCACTATGGCTACACCTTC. This translates into CASGGLKGAHYGYTF.